This paragraph covers one T cell receptor (beta chain) sequence. These data come from a study of CD8 T cells in Susac syndrome. TCR beta sequencing was performed on blood CD8+ and CD4+ T cells. Reverse transcription used roughly 0.5 to 1 ug RNA and random hexamers. Across 54 Vbeta and 13 Jbeta, TCR beta CDR3 was amplified with immunoSEQ multiplex PCR. TCRdb re-derived calls from the immunoSEQ multiplex PCR reads in MiXCR, one entry per CDR3 protein. The profile shows fewer than 65,000 distinct CDR3 sequences, around nine tenths of them singletons. The source material was CD8+ T cells from PBMCs. The sequence came from a human donor in good health.

CDR3 in amino acids: CASTRGMDTQYF. The CDR3 DNA follows: TGTGCCAGCACCCGGGGGATGGATACGCAGTATTTT. The chain employs TRBV27 and TRBJ2-3; possible D gene TRBD2, 6 bases. V lost 7 bases and J 6 bases, leaving 11 bases between the germline ends. Per germline, CDR1 MNHEY and CDR2 SMNVEV (reference sequence). The CDR3 covers 12 residues.